This entry lists 7 T cell receptor beta chains sequenced from one sample in a study of a mutant IDH1 vaccine in newly diagnosed glioma. Sequenced by immunoSEQ multiplex PCR; TCRdb stores in-frame clones only, minus some. The data contain approximately 60,000 clones, around 80% of them seen just once; the ten biggest clones take up 6.5% to 9%. The antigens for these receptors are not known. Time point denoted: week 23, last vaccination. Each dose delivered 300 ug of mutant IDH1 20-mer peptide subcutaneously with imiquimod. The sample consisted of PBMCs, taken from a glioma patient whose treatment included an IDH1 peptide vaccine. The receptors originated from a woman in her forties with glioma. Some clones in this sample may be carry-over from other donors' samples.

For the CDR3, the DNA is TGTGCCAGCAGCTTGACAGGGGAATCGGCGAACACTGAAGCTTTCTTT. It is translated as CASSLTGESANTEAFF. This rearrangement joins TRBV5-6 to TRBJ1-1; 7 bases fit TRBD1. The J segment lost 1 base and the V segment lost 1 base, leaving 7 bases of the junction unmatched. The germline gives CDR1 SGHDT, CDR2 YYEEEE. The length of the CDR3 is 16 residues.

The chain joins TRBV2 to TRBJ2-5; D ambiguous. CDR3 length equals 16 residues. Germline V gene data show CDR1 as SNHLY and CDR2 as FYNNEI. V was cut by 8 bases and J by 2 bases, with 21 bases left in between. CDR3 nucleotide sequence: TGTGCCAGCGGGATGGAAAACCCAACGGAACAAGAGACCCAGTACTTC. Translation: CASGMENPTEQETQYF.

A few counts support this clone. In DNA, the CDR3 is TGTGCCTGGCGTCGAATGGACACCATATATTTT. Translating gives CAWRRMDTIYF. V gene TRBV30 combines with J gene TRBJ1-3; no definite D call. The V end lost 5 bases, the J end lost 8 bases, and 10 bases lay between the germline ends. The CDR3 length is 11 residues. The germline CDR1 and CDR2 sequences are GTSNPN and SVGIG (reference sequence).

The chain has TRBV19 and TRBJ1-1; no clear D gene. This CDR3 is built from 15 residues. The ends were cut back, 3 bases at V and 0 bases at J, with 11 bases in the middle. Germline V lookup: CDR1 LNHDA, CDR2 SQIVND (reference sequence). The CDR3 loop reads CASSIRTDMNTEAFF. For the CDR3, the DNA is TGTGCCAGTAGTATCAGGACTGACATGAACACTGAAGCTTTCTTT. The full variable domain, rest sourced from reference TRBV19 and TRBJ1-1, is DGGITQSPKYLFRKEGQNVTLSCEQNLNHDAMYWYRQDPGQGLRLIYYSQIVNDFQKGDIAEGYSVSREKKESFPLTVTSAQKNPTAFYLCASSIRTDMNTEAFFGQGTRLTVV.

The chain links TRBV21-1 to TRBJ1-4; TRBD1, the D gene given by the table, was not confirmed from the DNA. TRBV21-1 is an annotated pseudogene. The CDR3 contains 11 residues. The DNA for the CDR3 is TGTGCCAGCAGCACCAAAGAAAAACTGTTTTTT. As protein: CASSTKEKLFF.

The V call is TRBV5-1, the J call TRBJ2-5; the D is unclear. The CDR3 consists of 13 residues. In germline, CDR1 is SGHRS, CDR2 YFSETQ. Between the trimmed V and J ends, which lost 7 bases and 5 bases, there was a span of 15 bases. The chain's CDR3 is CASRSSGSETQYF. The DNA of the CDR3 is TGCGCCAGCCGCTCCTCTGGCTCCGAGACCCAGTACTTC.

The chain joins TRBV28 to TRBJ1-2; D is uncertain. V lost 10 bases and J 8 bases, leaving 17 bases between the germline ends. Germline V gene sequence: CDR1 MDHEN, CDR2 SYDVKM. This CDR3 is built from 12 residues. The CDR3 loop reads CATQGRGFGYTF. The CDR3 nucleotides read TGTGCCACCCAAGGACGAGGGTTCGGCTACACCTTC.